These 8 T cell receptor beta chains share one sample of origin, sequenced in a study of T cell changes during pregnancy in multiple sclerosis. Some clones are missing from TCRdb's copy, which holds only in-frame ones; the method was immunoSEQ multiplex PCR. The sample records roughly 49,000 clones, 95% being singletons. The specimen comprised CD8+ T cells from peripheral blood mononuclear cells, sampled in the first trimester of pregnancy. The source is a female donor with multiple sclerosis, enrolled in a pregnancy study.

This chain uses TRBV7-9 with TRBJ2-5, with D perhaps TRBD2 (6 bases). CDR1 and CDR2 from the germline V gene are SEHNR and FQNEAQ (reference sequence). With 5 bases removed from V and 1 base from J, the gap between germline ends came to 11 bases. This CDR3 is 14 amino acids long. Here the CDR3 reads CASSGRDSQETQYF. DNA of the CDR3: TGTGCCAGCAGCGGGCGGGACTCCCAAGAGACCCAGTACTTC.

The chain combines TRBV27 with TRBJ2-1; D remains unclear. The CDR3 is 14 residues long. The V end was cut by 0 bases, the J end by 1 base, with 4 bases between. Germline V CDR1 and CDR2: MNHEY, SMNVEV (reference sequence). CDR3 amino acids: CASSLSASYNEQFF. The CDR3 DNA is TGTGCCAGCAGTTTATCGGCTTCCTACAATGAGCAGTTCTTC.

V is TRBV27 and J is TRBJ1-2; D is uncertain. Per the germline V gene, CDR1 is MNHEY and CDR2 is SMNVEV (reference sequence). Trimming took 3 bases from V and 5 from J, leaving 16 bases between them. CDR3 size: 15 residues. DNA of the CDR3: TGTGCCAGCAGTTTCGATCCGGGAGCCCAATATGGCTACACCTTC. Protein: CASSFDPGAQYGYTF.

V is TRBV5-1 and J is TRBJ1-1, with 9 bases that match TRBD1. The J segment lost 5 bases and the V segment lost 5 bases, leaving 10 bases of the junction unmatched. From germline, CDR1 is SGHRS and CDR2 YFSETQ. The CDR3 is 15 amino acids. The CDR3 coding sequence is TGCGCCAGCAGTTCCCCGGGACAGGGTAGAACTGAAGCTTTCTTT. As protein: CASSSPGQGRTEAFF.

The rearrangement uses TRBV5-1 and TRBJ1-1; tentative D call: TRBD1 (6 bases). V dropped 1 base and J dropped 3 bases, with 16 bases sitting between them. The germline V gene encodes CDR1 SGHRS and CDR2 YFSETQ. The CDR3 totals 16 residues. In DNA form, the CDR3 reads TGCGCCAGCAGCTTGTTTCTCGGGACAAAGGACACTGAAGCTTTCTTT. Translating it yields CASSLFLGTKDTEAFF.

V gene TRBV6-1 combines with J gene TRBJ1-4; the D is unclear. This CDR3 is 11 amino acids long. Germline V lookup: CDR1 MNHNS, CDR2 SASEGT. V was cut by 11 bases and J by 6 bases, with 10 bases left in between. CDR3 bases: TGTGCCGTCCAGATCGATGAAAAACTGTTTTTT. Translation gives CAVQIDEKLFF.

J is TRBJ2-1 and V is TRBV7-9, with TRBD2 matching over 10 bases. CDR1 is SEHNR and CDR2 is FQNEAQ in the germline V gene (reference sequence). V shed 5 bases, J shed 0 bases, and the junction held 13 bases outside the gene matches. There are 19 residues in the CDR3. For the CDR3, the DNA is TGTGCCAGCAGCAGCTCCCCCGGGACTAGCGTCAGCTCCTACAATGAGCAGTTCTTC. It specifies CASSSSPGTSVSSYNEQFF.

This chain links TRBV7-9 with TRBJ2-3; 11 bases map to TRBD2. With V trimmed by 5 bases and J by 2 bases, 6 bases remained unmatched. There are 16 residues in the CDR3. Germline-derived CDR1 and CDR2 are SEHNR and FQNEAQ (reference sequence). The CDR3 region is CASSIPTSGNTDTQYF. For the CDR3, the DNA is TGTGCCAGCAGCATACCGACTAGCGGGAACACAGATACGCAGTATTTT.